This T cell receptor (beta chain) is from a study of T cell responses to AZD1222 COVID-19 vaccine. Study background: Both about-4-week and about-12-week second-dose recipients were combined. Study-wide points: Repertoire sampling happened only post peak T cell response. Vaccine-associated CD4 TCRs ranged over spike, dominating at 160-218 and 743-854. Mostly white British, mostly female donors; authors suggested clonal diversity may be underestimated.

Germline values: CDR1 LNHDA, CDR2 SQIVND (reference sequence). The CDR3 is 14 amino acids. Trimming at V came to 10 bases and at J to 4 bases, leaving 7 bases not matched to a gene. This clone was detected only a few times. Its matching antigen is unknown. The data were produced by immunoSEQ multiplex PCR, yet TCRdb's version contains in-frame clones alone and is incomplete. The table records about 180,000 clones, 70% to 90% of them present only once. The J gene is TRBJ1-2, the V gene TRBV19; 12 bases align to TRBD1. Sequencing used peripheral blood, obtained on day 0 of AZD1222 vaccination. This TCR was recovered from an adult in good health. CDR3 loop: CATKGQGASYGYTF. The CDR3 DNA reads TGTGCCACCAAGGGACAGGGGGCTAGCTATGGCTACACCTTC.